This TCR beta chain was found in a study of T cell repertoires and HLA-DP antigens. Study at large: Alloantigens: one with one groove difference and one with about ten differences versus self. A couple of male donors and one female donor spanned ages 18-to-29 through 60-to-69.

About this clone itself: Its specificity is unknown.

The V gene's germline CDR1 is SNHLY and CDR2 FYNNEI. This CDR3 region has 15 residues. Between the trimmed V and J ends, which lost 2 bases and 6 bases, there was a span of 14 bases. Deep-resolution sequencing targeted 200,000 to 250,000 T cell genomes in pre-culture CD4+ samples. Some clones are missing from TCRdb's copy, which holds only in-frame ones; the method was immunoSEQ multiplex PCR. The table lists over 60,000 clones, about four fifths of them singletons. The study, taken as a whole, reports: Sorted CD137+ cells had clonality around 0.39 against both alloantigens, versus roughly 0.04 pre-culture.

V usage is TRBV2 and J usage is TRBJ2-4, with D maybe TRBD2 (5 bases). This receptor was taken from a man aged 55 to 70 in good health and CMV-seronegative. Specimen: CD4+ T cells from PBMCs. The CDR3: CASSEIGGPGNIQYF. CDR3 coding DNA: TGTGCCAGCAGTGAAATAGGAGGTCCTGGAAACATTCAGTACTTC. The entire variable domain, with the rest obtained from reference TRBV2 and TRBJ2-4, is as follows: EPEVTQTPSHQVTQMGQEVILRCVPISNHLYFYWYRQILGQKVEFLVSFYNNEISEKSEIFDDQFSVERPDGSNFTLKIRSTKLEDSAMYFCASSEIGGPGNIQYFGAGTRLSVL.